This TCR beta chain emerged from a study of lymphopenia after photon versus proton radiotherapy. Overall study findings and caveats: Post-nadir diversity loss with photons came from oligoclonal expansion, particularly CD8+ Temra cells. A bigger post-nadir fall in TCR diversity correlated inversely with survival time in deceased patients. Proton therapy kept repertoires fairly stable, unlike photons, which gained effector/memory cells. Survival link was tested only in deceased patients; proton benefit remains a possibility.

Germline loops: CDR1 PRHDT, CDR2 FYEKMQ (reference sequence). This CDR3 region has 15 residues. The V gene end was trimmed by 6 bases and the J gene end by 10 bases; junction bases not matched to a gene: 12. Worth noting for this clone: No antigen is known for it.

The protocol was immunoSEQ multiplex PCR, while the TCRdb copy is restricted to in-frame clones and leaves out a portion. The sample has about 5,000 clones; more than 75% are singletons. The receptor comes from a man aged 25-45 years with gastric cancer. The chain carries TRBV13 and TRBJ1-6, with 7 bases aligning to TRBD1. The sample here was peripheral blood, taken from a patient treated with photon-based radiotherapy. Here the CDR3 reads CASRWQGGGGSPLHF. The CDR3 DNA reads as TGTGCCAGCAGATGGCAGGGGGGCGGTGGGTCACCCCTCCACTTT.